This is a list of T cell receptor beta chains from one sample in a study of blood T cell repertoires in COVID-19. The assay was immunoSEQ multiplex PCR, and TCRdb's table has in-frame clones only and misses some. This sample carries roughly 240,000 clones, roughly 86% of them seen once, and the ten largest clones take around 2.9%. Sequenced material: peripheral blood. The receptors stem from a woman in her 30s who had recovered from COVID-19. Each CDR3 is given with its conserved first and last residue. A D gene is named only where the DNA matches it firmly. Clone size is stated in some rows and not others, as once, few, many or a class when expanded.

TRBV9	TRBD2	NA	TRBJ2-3	CASSVASGGVMDTQYF	TGTGCCAGCAGCGTGGCTAGCGGGGGGGTAATGGATACGCAGTATTTT
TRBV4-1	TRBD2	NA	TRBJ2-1	CASSRTSGESSYNEQFF	TGCGCCAGCAGCCGTACAAGCGGGGAGAGCTCCTACAATGAGCAGTTCTTC
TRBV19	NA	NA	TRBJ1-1	CASSIPTGYAEAFF	TGTGCCAGTAGTATACCAACAGGGTATGCTGAAGCTTTCTTT
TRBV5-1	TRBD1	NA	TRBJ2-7	CASSLGQGAYEQYF	TGCGCCAGCAGCTTGGGACAGGGGGCTTACGAGCAGTACTTC
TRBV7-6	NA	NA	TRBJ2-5	CASSSSETQYF	TGTGCCAGCAGCTCTTCCGAGACCCAGTACTTC
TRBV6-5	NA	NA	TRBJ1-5	CASSYRGNQPQHF	TGTGCCAGCAGTTATCGCGGGAATCAGCCCCAGCATTTT
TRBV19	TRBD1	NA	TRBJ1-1	CASSKQGPITEAFF	TGTGCCAGTAGTAAACAGGGGCCAATCACTGAAGCTTTCTTT
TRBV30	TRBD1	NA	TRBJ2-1	CAWKSWGTDRGGEQFF	TGTGCCTGGAAGTCTTGGGGGACAGATAGAGGTGGTGAGCAGTTCTTC
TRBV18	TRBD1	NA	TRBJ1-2	CASSPPGQGGGYTF	TGTGCCAGCTCACCACCGGGACAGGGAGGTGGCTACACCTTC
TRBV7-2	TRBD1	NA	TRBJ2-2	CATRQGADTGELFF	TGTGCCACCCGACAGGGGGCGGACACCGGGGAGCTGTTTTTT
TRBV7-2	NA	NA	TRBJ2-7	CASSPYYEQYF	TGTGCCAGCAGCCCCTACTACGAGCAGTACTTC
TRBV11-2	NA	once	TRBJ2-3	CASSNPREGEVTDTQYF	TGTGCCAGCAGCAACCCTCGGGAAGGGGAGGTCACAGATACGCAGTATTTT
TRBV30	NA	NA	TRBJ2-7	CAWGDNLSGQPLF	TGTGCCTGGGGCGATAATCTTTCGGGACAACCACTCTTC
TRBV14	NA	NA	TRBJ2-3	CASSQGAHMGTDTQYF	TGTGCCAGCAGCCAGGGGGCTCATATGGGCACAGATACGCAGTATTTT
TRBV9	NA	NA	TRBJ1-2	CASSPPTGSNYGYTF	TGTGCCAGCAGCCCCCCGACAGGATCGAACTATGGCTACACCTTC
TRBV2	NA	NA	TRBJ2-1	CASRVSGDPYNEQFF	TGTGCCAGCAGAGTATCGGGGGACCCCTACAATGAGCAGTTCTTC